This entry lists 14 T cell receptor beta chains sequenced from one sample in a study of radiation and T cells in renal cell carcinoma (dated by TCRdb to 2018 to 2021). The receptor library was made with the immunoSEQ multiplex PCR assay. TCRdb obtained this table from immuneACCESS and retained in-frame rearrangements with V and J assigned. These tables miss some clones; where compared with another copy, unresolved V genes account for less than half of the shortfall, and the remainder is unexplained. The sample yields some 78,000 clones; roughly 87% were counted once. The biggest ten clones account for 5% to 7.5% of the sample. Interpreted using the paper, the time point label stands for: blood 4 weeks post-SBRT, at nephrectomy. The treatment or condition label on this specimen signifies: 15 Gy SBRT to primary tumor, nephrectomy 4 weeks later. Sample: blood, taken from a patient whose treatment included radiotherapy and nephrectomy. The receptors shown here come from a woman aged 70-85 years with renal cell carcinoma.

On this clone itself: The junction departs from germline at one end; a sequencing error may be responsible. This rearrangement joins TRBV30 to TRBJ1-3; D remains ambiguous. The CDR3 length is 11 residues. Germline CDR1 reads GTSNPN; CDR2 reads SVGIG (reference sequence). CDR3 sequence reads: CAGHSGNTIYF. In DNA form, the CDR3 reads TGCGCAGGCCACTCTGGAAACACCATATATTTT.

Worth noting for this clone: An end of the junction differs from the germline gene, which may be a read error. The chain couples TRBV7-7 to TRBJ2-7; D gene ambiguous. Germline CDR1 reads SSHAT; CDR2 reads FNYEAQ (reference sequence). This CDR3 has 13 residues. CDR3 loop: CASSQSGGYEQYF. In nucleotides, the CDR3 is TGTGCTAGCAGCCAATCGGGCGGCTACGAGCAGTACTTC.

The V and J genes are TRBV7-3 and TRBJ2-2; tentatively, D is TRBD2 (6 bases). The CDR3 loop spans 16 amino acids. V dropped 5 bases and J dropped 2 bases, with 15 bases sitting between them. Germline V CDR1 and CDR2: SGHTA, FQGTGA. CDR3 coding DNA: TGTGCCAGCAGCAGCGCCGGGACTCAAAACACCGGGGAGCTGTTTTTT. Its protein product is CASSSAGTQNTGELFF.

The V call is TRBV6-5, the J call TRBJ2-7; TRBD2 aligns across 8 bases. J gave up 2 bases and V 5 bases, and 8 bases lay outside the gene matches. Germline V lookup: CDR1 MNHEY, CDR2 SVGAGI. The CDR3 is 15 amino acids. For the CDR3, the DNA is TGTGCCAGCAGTCACGGGGGGGATTCCCCCTACGAGCAGTACTTC. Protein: CASSHGGDSPYEQYF.

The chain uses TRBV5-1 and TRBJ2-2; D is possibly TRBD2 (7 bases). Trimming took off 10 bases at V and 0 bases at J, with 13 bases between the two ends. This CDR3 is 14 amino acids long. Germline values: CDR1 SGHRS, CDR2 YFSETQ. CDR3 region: CAGRGASNTGELFF. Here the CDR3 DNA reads TGCGCCGGACGGGGGGCCTCGAACACCGGGGAGCTGTTTTTT.

The CDR3 reads CASSKSIGTGQEQYF. In DNA form, the CDR3 reads TGTGCCAGCAGCAAATCCATCGGGACAGGGCAGGAGCAGTACTTC. This chain uses TRBV21-1 with TRBJ2-7; TRBD1 is the table's D call and was not checked against the DNA. TRBV21-1 is reported as a pseudogene. CDR3 length: 15 residues.

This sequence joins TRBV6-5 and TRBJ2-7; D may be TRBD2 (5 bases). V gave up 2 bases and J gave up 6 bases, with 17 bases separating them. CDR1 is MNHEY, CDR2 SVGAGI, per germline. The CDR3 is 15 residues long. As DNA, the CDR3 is TGTGCCAGCAGTTACGGACTGCTTAGGGAAAGCGAGCAGTACTTC. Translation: CASSYGLLRESEQYF.

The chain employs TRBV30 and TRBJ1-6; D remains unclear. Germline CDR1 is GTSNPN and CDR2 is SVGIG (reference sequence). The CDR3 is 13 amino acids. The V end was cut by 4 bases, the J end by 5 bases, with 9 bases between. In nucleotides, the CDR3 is TGTGCCTGGAAGGACTCACATAATTCACCCCTCCACTTT. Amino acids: CAWKDSHNSPLHF.

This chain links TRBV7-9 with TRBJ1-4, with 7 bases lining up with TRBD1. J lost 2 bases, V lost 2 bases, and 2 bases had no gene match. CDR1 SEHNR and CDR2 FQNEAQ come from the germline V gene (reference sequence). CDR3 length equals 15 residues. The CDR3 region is CASSLPRGTNEKLFF. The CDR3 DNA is TGTGCCAGCAGCTTACCCAGGGGGACTAATGAAAAACTGTTTTTT.

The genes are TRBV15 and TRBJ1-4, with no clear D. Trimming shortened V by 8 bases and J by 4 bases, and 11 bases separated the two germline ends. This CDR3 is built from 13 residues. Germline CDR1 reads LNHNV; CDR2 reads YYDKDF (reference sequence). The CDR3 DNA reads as TGTGCCACCGGGGTACAGCTTAATGAAAAACTGTTTTTT. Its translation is CATGVQLNEKLFF.

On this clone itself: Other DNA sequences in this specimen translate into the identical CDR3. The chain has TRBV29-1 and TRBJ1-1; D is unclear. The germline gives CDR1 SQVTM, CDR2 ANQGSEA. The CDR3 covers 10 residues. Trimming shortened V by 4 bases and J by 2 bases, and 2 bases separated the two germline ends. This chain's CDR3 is CSVANTEAFF. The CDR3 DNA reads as TGCAGCGTTGCCAACACTGAAGCTTTCTTT.

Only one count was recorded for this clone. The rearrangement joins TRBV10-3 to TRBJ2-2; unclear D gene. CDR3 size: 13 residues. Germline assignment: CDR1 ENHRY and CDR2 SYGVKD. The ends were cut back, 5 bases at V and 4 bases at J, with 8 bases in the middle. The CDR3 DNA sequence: TGTGCCATCAGTCCCGGAACCACCGGGGAGCTGTTTTTT. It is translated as CAISPGTTGELFF.

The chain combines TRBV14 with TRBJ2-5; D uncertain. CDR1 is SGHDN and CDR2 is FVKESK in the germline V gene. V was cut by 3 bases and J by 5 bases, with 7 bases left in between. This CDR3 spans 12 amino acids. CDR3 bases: TGTGCCAGCAGCCACTCCCGGGAGACCCAGTACTTC. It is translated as CASSHSRETQYF. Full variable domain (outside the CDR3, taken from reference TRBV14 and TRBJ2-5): EAGVTQFPSHSVIEKGQTVTLRCDPISGHDNLYWYRRVMGKEIKFLLHFVKESKQDESGMPNNRFLAERTGGTYSTLKVQPAELEDSGVYFCASSHSRETQYFGPGTRLLVL.

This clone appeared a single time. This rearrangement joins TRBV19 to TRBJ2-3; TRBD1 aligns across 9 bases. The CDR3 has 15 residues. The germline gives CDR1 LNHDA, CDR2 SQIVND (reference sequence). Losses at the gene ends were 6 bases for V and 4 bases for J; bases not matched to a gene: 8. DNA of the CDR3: TGTGCCAGTAGCCCCACAGGGGGCCGGCCAGATACGCAGTATTTT. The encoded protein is CASSPTGGRPDTQYF.